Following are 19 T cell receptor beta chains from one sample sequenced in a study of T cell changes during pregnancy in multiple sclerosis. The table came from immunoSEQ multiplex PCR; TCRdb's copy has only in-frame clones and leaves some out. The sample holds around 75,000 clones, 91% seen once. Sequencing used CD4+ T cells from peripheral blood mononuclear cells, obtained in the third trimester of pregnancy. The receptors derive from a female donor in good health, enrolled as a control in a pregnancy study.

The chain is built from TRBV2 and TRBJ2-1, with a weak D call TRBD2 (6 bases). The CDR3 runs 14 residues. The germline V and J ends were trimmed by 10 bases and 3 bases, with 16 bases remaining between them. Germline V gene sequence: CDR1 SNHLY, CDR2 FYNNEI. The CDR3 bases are TGTGCCACTGCGCGGAGGGCAAACTACAATGAGCAGTTCTTC. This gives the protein CATARRANYNEQFF. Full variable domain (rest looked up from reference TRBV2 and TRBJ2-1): EPEVTQTPSHQVTQMGQEVILRCVPISNHLYFYWYRQILGQKVEFLVSFYNNEISEKSEIFDDQFSVERPDGSNFTLKIRSTKLEDSAMYFCATARRANYNEQFFGPGTRLTVL.

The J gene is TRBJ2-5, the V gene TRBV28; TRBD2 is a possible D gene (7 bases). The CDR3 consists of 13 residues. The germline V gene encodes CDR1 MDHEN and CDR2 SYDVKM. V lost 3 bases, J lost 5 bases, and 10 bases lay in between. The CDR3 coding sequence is TGTGCCAGCAGTTTTGGGGGGGGCGAGACCCAGTACTTC. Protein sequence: CASSFGGGETQYF. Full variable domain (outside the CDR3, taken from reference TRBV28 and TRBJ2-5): DVKVTQSSRYLVKRTGEKVFLECVQDMDHENMFWYRQDPGLGLRLIYFSYDVKMKEKGDIPEGYSVSREKKERFSLILESASTNQTSMYLCASSFGGGETQYFGPGTRLLVL.

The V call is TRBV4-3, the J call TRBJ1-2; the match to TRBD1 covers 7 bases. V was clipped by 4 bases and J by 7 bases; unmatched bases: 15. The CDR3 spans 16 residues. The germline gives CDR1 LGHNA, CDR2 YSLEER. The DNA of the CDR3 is TGCGCCAGCAGCCGAAATACAGGGGTCTTCGGCCCTGGCTACACCTTC. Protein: CASSRNTGVFGPGYTF.

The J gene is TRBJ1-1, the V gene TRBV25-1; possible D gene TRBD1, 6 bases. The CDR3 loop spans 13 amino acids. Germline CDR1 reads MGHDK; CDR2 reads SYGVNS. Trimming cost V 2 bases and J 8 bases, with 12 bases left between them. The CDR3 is CASSEIAGTEAFF. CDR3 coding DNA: TGTGCCAGCAGTGAAATTGCCGGGACAGAAGCTTTCTTT.

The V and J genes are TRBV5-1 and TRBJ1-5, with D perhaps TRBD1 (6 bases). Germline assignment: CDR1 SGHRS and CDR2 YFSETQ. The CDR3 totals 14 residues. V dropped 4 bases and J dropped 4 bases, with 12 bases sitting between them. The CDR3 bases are TGCGCCAGCAGCACGGACAGTTTTAATCAGCCCCAGCATTTT. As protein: CASSTDSFNQPQHF.

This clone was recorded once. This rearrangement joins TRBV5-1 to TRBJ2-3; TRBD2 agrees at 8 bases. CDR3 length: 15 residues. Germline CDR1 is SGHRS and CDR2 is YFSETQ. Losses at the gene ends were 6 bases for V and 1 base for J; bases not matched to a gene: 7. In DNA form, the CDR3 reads TGCGCCAGCACCCGGGGGGGGCTGGGCACAGATACGCAGTATTTT. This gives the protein CASTRGGLGTDTQYF.

The CDR3, as DNA: TGTGCCAGCAGTTATACCGGGACTAGCGGGGGTAATGAGCAGTTCTTC. Translated, it gives CASSYTGTSGGNEQFF. The V gene is TRBV6-5, the J gene TRBJ2-1; 14 bases align to TRBD2. The J segment lost 7 bases and the V segment lost 3 bases, leaving 5 bases of the junction unmatched. The V gene's germline CDR1 is MNHEY and CDR2 SVGAGI. This CDR3 is 16 amino acids long.

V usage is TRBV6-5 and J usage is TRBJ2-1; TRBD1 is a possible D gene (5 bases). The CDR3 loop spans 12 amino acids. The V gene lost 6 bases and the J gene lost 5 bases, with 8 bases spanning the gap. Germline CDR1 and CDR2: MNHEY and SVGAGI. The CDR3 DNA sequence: TGTGCCAGCAGGCAGACAGACAATGAGCAGTTCTTC. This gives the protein CASRQTDNEQFF.

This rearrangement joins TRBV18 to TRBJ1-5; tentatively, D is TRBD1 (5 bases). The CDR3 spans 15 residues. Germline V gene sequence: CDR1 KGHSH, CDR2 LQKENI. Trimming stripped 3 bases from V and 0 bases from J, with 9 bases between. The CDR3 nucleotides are TGTGCCAGCTCACCGACAGCTAATAGCAATCAGCCCCAGCATTTT. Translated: CASSPTANSNQPQHF.

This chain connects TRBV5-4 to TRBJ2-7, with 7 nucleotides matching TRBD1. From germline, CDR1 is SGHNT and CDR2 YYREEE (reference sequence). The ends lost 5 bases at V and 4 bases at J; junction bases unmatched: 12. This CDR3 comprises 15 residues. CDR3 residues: CASRPATGIEYEQYF. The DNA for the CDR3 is TGTGCCAGCAGACCCGCGACAGGGATCGAGTACGAGCAGTACTTC.

The CDR3 DNA sequence: TGTGCCATCAGACTAACGGGACTGGAGACTGAAGCTTTCTTT. Translation: CAIRLTGLETEAFF. The chain couples TRBV10-3 to TRBJ1-1, with a tentative D call TRBD1 (5 bases). The CDR3 covers 14 residues. CDR1 is ENHRY and CDR2 is SYGVKD in the germline V gene. Trimming stripped 6 bases from V and 5 bases from J, with 16 bases between.

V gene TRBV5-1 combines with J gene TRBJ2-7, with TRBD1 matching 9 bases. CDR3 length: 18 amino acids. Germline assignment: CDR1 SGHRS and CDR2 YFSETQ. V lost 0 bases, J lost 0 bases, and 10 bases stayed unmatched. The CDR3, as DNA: TGCGCCAGCAGCTTGGAGGAGGACAGGGGTCTCCTCTCCTACGAGCAGTACTTC. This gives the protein CASSLEEDRGLLSYEQYF.

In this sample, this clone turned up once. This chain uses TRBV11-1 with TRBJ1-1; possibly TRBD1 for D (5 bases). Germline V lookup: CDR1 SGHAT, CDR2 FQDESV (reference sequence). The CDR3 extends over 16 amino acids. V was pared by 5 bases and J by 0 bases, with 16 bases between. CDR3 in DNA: TGTGCCAGCAGCCGCTTCGGGGGACGGCTGAACACTGAAGCTTTCTTT. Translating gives CASSRFGGRLNTEAFF.

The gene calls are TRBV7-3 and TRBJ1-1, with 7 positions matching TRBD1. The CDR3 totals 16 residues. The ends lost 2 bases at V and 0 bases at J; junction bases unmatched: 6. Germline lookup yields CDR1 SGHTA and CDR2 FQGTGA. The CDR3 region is CASSLVGGGVNTEAFF. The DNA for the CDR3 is TGTGCCAGCAGCTTAGTCGGAGGGGGCGTGAACACTGAAGCTTTCTTT.

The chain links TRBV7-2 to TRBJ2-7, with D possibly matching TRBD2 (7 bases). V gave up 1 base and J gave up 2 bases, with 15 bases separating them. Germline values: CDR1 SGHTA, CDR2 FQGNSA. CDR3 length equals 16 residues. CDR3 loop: CASSLVGGGAPYEQYF. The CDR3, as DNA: TGTGCCAGCAGCTTAGTGGGTGGGGGGGCCCCCTACGAGCAGTACTTC.

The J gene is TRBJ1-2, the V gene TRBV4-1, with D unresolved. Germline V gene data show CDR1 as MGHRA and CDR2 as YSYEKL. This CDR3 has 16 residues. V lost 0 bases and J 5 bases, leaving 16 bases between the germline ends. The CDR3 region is CASSQDRAGYEYGYTF. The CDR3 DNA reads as TGCGCCAGCAGCCAAGATAGAGCAGGCTACGAGTATGGCTACACCTTC.

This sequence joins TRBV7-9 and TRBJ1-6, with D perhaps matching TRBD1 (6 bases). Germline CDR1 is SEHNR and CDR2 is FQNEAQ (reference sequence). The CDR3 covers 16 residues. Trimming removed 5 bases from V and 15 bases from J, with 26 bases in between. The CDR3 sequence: CASSPTGPSTGRHLHF. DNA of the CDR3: TGTGCCAGCAGCCCCACAGGGCCGAGTACGGGGCGCCACCTCCACTTT.

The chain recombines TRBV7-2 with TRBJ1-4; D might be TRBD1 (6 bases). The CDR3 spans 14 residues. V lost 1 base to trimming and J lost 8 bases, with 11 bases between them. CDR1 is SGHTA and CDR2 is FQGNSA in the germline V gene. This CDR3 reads CASSLDTGSEKLFF. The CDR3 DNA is TGTGCCAGCAGCTTAGACACAGGGTCGGAAAAACTGTTTTTT. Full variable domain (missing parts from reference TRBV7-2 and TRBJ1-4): GAGVSQSPSNKVTEKGKDVELRCDPISGHTALYWYRQSLGQGLEFLIYFQGNSAPDKSGLPSDRFSAERTGGSVSTLTIQRTQQEDSAVYLCASSLDTGSEKLFFGSGTQLSVL.

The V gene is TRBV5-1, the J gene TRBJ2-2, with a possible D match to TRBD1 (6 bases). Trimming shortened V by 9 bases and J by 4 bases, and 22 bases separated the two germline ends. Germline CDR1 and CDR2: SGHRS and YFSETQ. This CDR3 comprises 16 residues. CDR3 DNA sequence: TGCGCCACCTACTGGGGCAGGGGTGGCGGCACCGGGGAGCTGTTTTTT. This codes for CATYWGRGGGTGELFF.